This T cell receptor beta chain was recovered during a study of T-cell reconstitution after alpha-beta-depleted transplantation in children. A TCRbeta library incorporating unique molecular identifiers was prepared. TCRdb used MiXCR to reprocess the PCR reads, holding one entry per CDR3 protein. The sample includes approximately 520,000 distinct CDR3 sequences, approximately 10% of them seen just once. The CDR3 extends over 15 amino acids. V lost 5 bases and J lost 3; bases outside the gene matches: 7. At least ten counts were recorded for this clonotype. This sequence joins TRBV12-3 or TRBV12-4 and TRBJ1-5; TRBD1 agrees at 7 bases. The sample consisted of PBMCs, mostly from graft donor cells, taken 180 days after TCRalphabeta/CD19-depleted stem cell transplant. The sequence was collected from a female patient aged 2-15 years who had a stem cell transplant for aplastic anemia, so the T cells may come from the graft donor. The CDR3: CASSPKGTANQPQHF. The DNA of the CDR3 is TGTGCCAGCAGTCCGAAAGGGACAGCCAATCAGCCCCAGCATTTT.